The 21 T cell receptor beta chains reported below all come from one sample, sequenced in a study of cytomegalovirus exposure and HLA in healthy donors. In the PCR, 60 Vbeta and 13 Jbeta primers were used. TCRdb's copy holds only in-frame clones and misses some; the assay was immunoSEQ multiplex PCR. The repertoire holds 90,000 to 100,000 clones, with about 80% as singletons. Sample: PBMCs. The source of these receptors is a woman aged 55 to 70 in good health and CMV-seronegative.

This CDR3 reads CASSLVAGPFYGYTF. The DNA of the CDR3 is TGTGCCAGCAGCTTAGTGGCAGGGCCTTTCTATGGCTACACCTTC. The rearrangement links TRBV7-9 to TRBJ1-2; tentatively, D is TRBD1 (5 bases). There are 15 residues in the CDR3. Trimming took off 1 base at V and 4 bases at J, with 13 bases between the two ends. CDR1 is SEHNR, CDR2 FQNEAQ, per germline (reference sequence).

J is TRBJ2-1 and V is TRBV6-1; 11 bases align to TRBD1. Germline CDR1 and CDR2: MNHNS and SASEGT. The CDR3 loop spans 20 amino acids. Trimming cost V 4 bases and J 0 bases; bases outside gene matches: 14. The CDR3 loop reads CASSGPGQGVLTSSYNEQFF. The CDR3 DNA reads as TGTGCCAGCAGTGGCCCGGGACAGGGGGTTCTGACAAGCTCCTACAATGAGCAGTTCTTC.

Written as DNA, the CDR3 is TGTGCCAGCAGACCGACAGGGACCTACGAGCAGTACTTC. This codes for CASRPTGTYEQYF. This chain links TRBV27 with TRBJ2-7; 7 nucleotides line up with TRBD1. The germline V gene encodes CDR1 MNHEY and CDR2 SMNVEV (reference sequence). V was pared by 6 bases and J by 2 bases, with 4 bases of the junction left unmatched. There are 13 residues in the CDR3.

The V and J genes are TRBV5-6 and TRBJ1-6; D perhaps matches TRBD1 (5 bases). This CDR3 contains 14 residues. V was clipped by 2 bases and J by 4 bases, with 7 bases between them. Germline V gene sequence: CDR1 SGHDT, CDR2 YYEEEE. The CDR3 here is CASSFDRYNSPLHF. In DNA, the CDR3 is TGTGCCAGCAGCTTTGACAGATATAATTCACCCCTCCACTTT. Drawing the rest from reference TRBV5-6 and TRBJ1-6, the complete variable domain is DAGVTQSPTHLIKTRGQQVTLRCSPKSGHDTVSWYQQALGQGPQFIFQYYEEEERQRGNFPDRFSGHQFPNYSSELNVNALLLGDSALYLCASSFDRYNSPLHFGNGTRLTVT.

This chain joins TRBV7-2 and TRBJ2-5; D call uncertain. CDR1 SGHTA and CDR2 FQGNSA come from the germline V gene. Deletions cut 1 base from V and 7 bases from J, with 10 bases between. The CDR3 has 13 amino acids. The CDR3 nucleotides read TGTGCCAGCAGCTTAGGATTGGTCGGGACCCAGTACTTC. Translation: CASSLGLVGTQYF.

There are a few counts of this clone. The CDR3 coding sequence is TGTGCCAGCAGCTTCCTAGCGGACCCGGACGAGCAGTACTTC. Residues: CASSFLADPDEQYF. This chain links TRBV7-9 with TRBJ2-7; 7 nucleotides match TRBD2. The V and J ends lost 3 bases and 5 bases, in that order; junction bases with no gene match: 7. Per the germline V gene, CDR1 is SEHNR and CDR2 is FQNEAQ (reference sequence). The CDR3 loop spans 14 amino acids.

The genes are TRBV15 and TRBJ2-7, with D unresolved. This CDR3 spans 19 amino acids. Trimming left V 3 bases short and J 0 bases short, with 24 bases between. CDR1 is LNHNV and CDR2 is YYDKDF in the germline V gene (reference sequence). This CDR3 is CATSSGPPHGGSLSYEQYF. The CDR3 DNA reads TGTGCCACCAGCAGCGGCCCTCCCCATGGCGGTTCCCTCTCCTACGAGCAGTACTTC.

This clone was seen only a few times. The V call is TRBV20-1, the J call TRBJ2-3; no definite D call. Germline assignment: CDR1 DFQATT and CDR2 SNEGSKA (reference sequence). There are 10 residues in the CDR3. Trimming pared 6 bases from V and 7 bases from J, leaving 8 bases between. The CDR3 sequence is CSAPANTQYF. CDR3 bases: TGCAGTGCCCCCGCGAATACGCAGTATTTT.

This clone was counted between two and nine times. Other nucleotide sequences from this sample produce the same CDR3. This chain links TRBV28 with TRBJ1-2; D ambiguous. The CDR3 is 11 residues long. The V end lost 2 bases, the J end lost 6 bases, and 4 bases lay between the germline ends. Per germline, CDR1 MDHEN and CDR2 SYDVKM. The CDR3 sequence: CASSLGHGYTF. The CDR3 region has the DNA TGTGCCAGCAGTTTAGGGCATGGCTACACCTTC.

The V gene is TRBV19, the J gene TRBJ1-5; TRBD1 aligns across 9 bases. Germline loops: CDR1 LNHDA, CDR2 SQIVND (reference sequence). The CDR3 length is 15 residues. J gave up 5 bases and V 5 bases, and 7 bases lay outside the gene matches. The CDR3 coding sequence is TGTGCCAGTAGTCCGGGACAGGGAACGGATCAGCCCCAGCATTTT. Translated, it gives CASSPGQGTDQPQHF.

This chain uses TRBV5-6 with TRBJ2-1; 9 bases match TRBD1. Germline V CDR1 and CDR2: SGHDT, YYEEEE. V shed 2 bases, J shed 9 bases, and the junction held 6 bases outside the gene matches. The CDR3 runs 14 residues. The CDR3 here is CASSFGTGSGEQFF. The CDR3 DNA is TGTGCCAGCAGCTTTGGGACAGGGAGCGGTGAGCAGTTCTTC. Drawing the rest from reference TRBV5-6 and TRBJ2-1, the complete variable domain is DAGVTQSPTHLIKTRGQQVTLRCSPKSGHDTVSWYQQALGQGPQFIFQYYEEEERQRGNFPDRFSGHQFPNYSSELNVNALLLGDSALYLCASSFGTGSGEQFFGPGTRLTVL.

The gene calls are TRBV6-1 and TRBJ1-1; D unresolved. Per the germline V gene, CDR1 is MNHNS and CDR2 is SASEGT. CDR3 size: 13 residues. Trimming stripped 3 bases from V and 0 bases from J, with 5 bases between. CDR3 sequence reads: CASSDTLNTEAFF. Written as DNA, the CDR3 is TGTGCCAGCAGTGACACACTGAACACTGAAGCTTTCTTT.

The chain recombines TRBV11-2 with TRBJ2-1, with 7 bases lining up with TRBD1. J lost 6 bases, V lost 3 bases, and 8 bases had no gene match. CDR1 and CDR2 from the germline V gene are SGHAT and FQNNGV. This CDR3 is built from 15 residues. The CDR3 region is CASSFLDRAFNEQFF. The CDR3 region has the DNA TGTGCCAGCAGCTTCCTAGACAGGGCGTTCAATGAGCAGTTCTTC.

The chain uses TRBV5-6 and TRBJ2-2; D is uncertain. V dropped 5 bases and J dropped 6 bases, with 17 bases sitting between them. This CDR3 region has 15 residues. Germline V CDR1 and CDR2: SGHDT, YYEEEE. CDR3 sequence: CASRSDSRSPGELFF. The DNA of the CDR3 is TGTGCCAGCAGATCAGACTCCCGGTCACCCGGGGAGCTGTTTTTT.

CDR3 sequence (DNA): TGTGCCATCACCAGACAGGGGGGGCTAGGCTACACCTTC. This translates into CAITRQGGLGYTF. The rearrangement joins TRBV10-3 to TRBJ1-2; TRBD1 matches at 9 bases. This CDR3 contains 13 residues. CDR1 is ENHRY and CDR2 is SYGVKD in the germline V gene. J gave up 8 bases and V 7 bases, and 8 bases lay outside the gene matches.

V gene TRBV7-2 combines with J gene TRBJ2-1, with 7 positions matching TRBD1. Germline lookup yields CDR1 SGHTA and CDR2 FQGNSA. This CDR3 is built from 15 residues. V shed 5 bases and J 0 bases; nucleotides not matched to a gene: 4. CDR3 protein: CASSAGTDSYNEQFF. The DNA of the CDR3 is TGTGCCAGCAGCGCCGGGACAGACTCCTACAATGAGCAGTTCTTC.

The CDR3 loop reads CASSLAGGNQETQYF. As DNA, the CDR3 is TGTGCCAGCAGCTTAGCCGGAGGGAACCAAGAGACCCAGTACTTC. The V call is TRBV7-9, the J call TRBJ2-5; a weak D match, TRBD2 (6 bases). Trimming stripped 0 bases from V and 0 bases from J, with 8 bases between. CDR1 SEHNR and CDR2 FQNEAQ come from the germline V gene (reference sequence). This CDR3 has 15 residues. Combining the CDR3 with reference TRBV7-9 and TRBJ2-5 gives the whole variable domain DTGVSQNPRHKITKRGQNVTFRCDPISEHNRLYWYRQTLGQGPEFLTYFQNEAQLEKSRLLSDRFSAERPKGSFSTLEIQRTEQGDSAMYLCASSLAGGNQETQYFGPGTRLLVL.

CDR3: CASTLRTGGEAFF. CDR3 nucleotides: TGTGCCAGCACCCTCCGGACTGGTGGGGAAGCTTTCTTT. The chain links TRBV25-1 to TRBJ1-1, with no clear D. CDR1 and CDR2 (germline): MGHDK, SYGVNS. The CDR3 contains 13 residues. Trimming pared 7 bases from V and 8 bases from J, leaving 17 bases between.

The chain has TRBV29-1 and TRBJ1-1, with 8 bases that match TRBD1. Germline-derived CDR1 and CDR2 are SQVTM and ANQGSEA. The CDR3 is 12 amino acids. The trim removed 6 bases at V and 4 bases at J, leaving 4 bases unmatched. CDR3 nucleotide sequence: TGCAGCGTAGGGACAGGCCCCACTGAAGCTTTCTTT. Protein sequence: CSVGTGPTEAFF.

This rearrangement joins TRBV5-6 to TRBJ2-7; 7 nucleotides line up with TRBD1. CDR3 length equals 15 residues. J gave up 2 bases and V 2 bases, and 7 bases lay outside the gene matches. Germline values: CDR1 SGHDT, CDR2 YYEEEE. The CDR3 loop is CASSLPQGDPYEQYF. The CDR3 region has the DNA TGTGCCAGCAGCTTACCTCAGGGGGACCCCTACGAGCAGTACTTC.

The chain joins TRBV6-1 to TRBJ2-1, with 8 bases that match TRBD2. Looked up from germline, CDR1 is MNHNS and CDR2 is SASEGT. This CDR3 is 15 amino acids long. V was pared by 7 bases and J by 7 bases, with 12 bases of the junction left unmatched. The CDR3 is CASTPLGGRLNEQFF. As DNA, the CDR3 is TGTGCCAGCACCCCCCTAGGCGGGAGGCTAAATGAGCAGTTCTTC.